Each of the 28 T cell receptor beta chains below was sequenced from the same sample in a study of blood T cell repertoires in COVID-19 (dated by TCRdb to about 2020). Library method: the immunoSEQ multiplex PCR assay. TCRdb limited this immuneACCESS table to in-frame rearrangements with V and J called. A share of clones is missing; checked studies link under half to unresolved V genes, and the rest is unexplained. The sample table shows around 87,000 clones, and roughly 90% are seen once. Together, the top ten hold 1.5% of the sample. The sample was peripheral blood. The receptors were sampled from a human donor with active COVID-19. The donor label of this sample is uncertain.

The chain uses TRBV27 and TRBJ2-1, with 7 bases that match TRBD1. The CDR3 is made up of 13 amino acids. CDR1 is MNHEY, CDR2 SMNVEV, per germline (reference sequence). Trimming cost V 5 bases and J 9 bases; bases outside gene matches: 7. CDR3 sequence (DNA): TGTGCCAGCAGTCTACAGGGGTGGAGTGAGCAGTTCTTC. Translated, it gives CASSLQGWSEQFF.

V is TRBV2 and J is TRBJ2-5, with D tentatively TRBD2 (6 bases). Germline CDR1 and CDR2: SNHLY and FYNNEI. The V and J ends lost 9 bases and 5 bases respectively, with 16 bases between them. The CDR3 sequence is 13 residues long. CDR3 protein: CARRARREETQYF. The CDR3 DNA follows: TGTGCCAGAAGGGCGCGACGGGAGGAGACCCAGTACTTC.

The chain combines TRBV6-5 with TRBJ1-2, with TRBD1 matching 11 bases. The CDR3 loop spans 16 amino acids. Losses at the gene ends were 1 base for V and 4 bases for J; bases not matched to a gene: 5. The germline CDR1 and CDR2 sequences are MNHEY and SVGAGI. The CDR3 region has the DNA TGTGCCAGCAGTTACTTATCCGGGACAGGGGGCTATGGCTACACCTTC. Residues: CASSYLSGTGGYGYTF.

This chain uses TRBV30 with TRBJ2-1; 10 nucleotides match TRBD1. Germline loops: CDR1 GTSNPN, CDR2 SVGIG (reference sequence). The CDR3 extends over 16 amino acids. Trimming cost V 1 base and J 0 bases; bases outside gene matches: 3. The CDR3 is CAWSGGQGISYNEQFF. The CDR3 coding sequence is TGTGCCTGGAGTGGGGGACAGGGGATCTCCTACAATGAGCAGTTCTTC.

The rearrangement links TRBV15 to TRBJ2-7, with D possibly being TRBD1 (5 bases). V dropped 1 base and J dropped 3 bases, with 10 bases sitting between them. The CDR3 runs to 14 residues. CDR1 and CDR2 (germline): LNHNV, YYDKDF (reference sequence). The CDR3 nucleotides are TGTGCCACCAGCAGAGCTGGACACCTCTACGAGCAGTACTTC. Protein sequence: CATSRAGHLYEQYF.

The CDR3 region is CASSFNRGTEAFF. DNA for the CDR3: TGTGCCAGCAGCTTTAACAGGGGTACTGAAGCTTTCTTT. The gene calls are TRBV11-3 and TRBJ1-1; TRBD1 matches 7 bases. The CDR3 contains 13 residues. Looked up from germline, CDR1 is SGHNT and CDR2 is YENEEA. V gave up 3 bases and J gave up 5 bases; unmatched junction bases: 3.

This clone is a singleton in its sample. The chain has TRBV6-5 and TRBJ2-1, with a weak D call TRBD2 (6 bases). Trimming left V 11 bases short and J 7 bases short, with 18 bases between. CDR3 size: 13 residues. The germline CDR1 and CDR2 sequences are MNHEY and SVGAGI. The CDR3 DNA reads as TGTGCCGGTAAAAAGATTGGGGGGAATGAGCAGTTCTTC. The encoded protein is CAGKKIGGNEQFF.

The rearrangement uses TRBV6-5 and TRBJ1-5; TRBD1 might be the D (6 bases). The CDR3 spans 14 residues. With 6 bases removed from V and 3 bases from J, the gap between germline ends came to 12 bases. The germline V gene has CDR1 MNHEY and CDR2 SVGAGI. The CDR3 loop reads CASRTNRDNQPQHF. CDR3 DNA: TGTGCCAGCAGAACCAACAGGGACAATCAGCCCCAGCATTTT.

This chain connects TRBV27 to TRBJ1-5, with D possibly TRBD1 on 5 matching bases. The V gene lost 3 bases and the J gene lost 0 bases, with 9 bases spanning the gap. The CDR3 consists of 15 residues. CDR1 MNHEY and CDR2 SMNVEV come from the germline V gene (reference sequence). CDR3 region: CASSFRQNSNQPQHF. CDR3 DNA: TGTGCCAGCAGTTTCCGACAGAATAGCAATCAGCCCCAGCATTTT.

V and J are TRBV7-3 and TRBJ2-1, with 7 bases that match TRBD2. Trimming removed 5 bases from V and 5 bases from J; junction bases left unmatched: 12. Germline lookup yields CDR1 SGHTA and CDR2 FQGTGA. The length of the CDR3 is 16 residues. The CDR3 sequence: CASSLTGTTKNNEQFF. CDR3 nucleotides: TGTGCCAGCAGCCTGACCGGGACTACAAAAAACAATGAGCAGTTCTTC.

The rearrangement uses TRBV2 and TRBJ1-4; TRBD1 matches 7 bases. The CDR3 covers 16 residues. Germline CDR1 and CDR2: SNHLY and FYNNEI. The junction had 8 bases not matched to a gene; V was cut back by 6 bases and J by 1 base. The CDR3 region is CASSIDRAGTNEKLFF. In nucleotides, the CDR3 is TGTGCCAGCAGCATTGACAGGGCAGGAACTAATGAAAAACTGTTTTTT.

The sample holds one count of this clone. This chain uses TRBV5-5 with TRBJ2-5; 9 bases match TRBD2. The CDR3 consists of 15 residues. Germline-derived CDR1 and CDR2 are SGHKS and YYEKEE (reference sequence). Losses at the gene ends were 0 bases for V and 5 bases for J; bases not matched to a gene: 5. CDR3 in DNA: TGTGCCAGCAGCTTGGGTCCTAGCGGGGAGGAGACCCAGTACTTC. Translating gives CASSLGPSGEETQYF.

This clone was observed a single time. This chain joins TRBV3-1 (or the pseudogene TRBV3-2) and TRBJ2-7, with TRBD1 as a possible D gene (5 bases). Germline lookup yields CDR1 LGHDT and CDR2 YNNKEL (reference sequence). The CDR3 extends over 12 amino acids. V lost 1 base to trimming and J lost 6 bases, with 7 bases between them. The CDR3 DNA follows: TGTGCCAGCAGCCAAGGGACACCCGAGCAGTACTTC. Translated, it gives CASSQGTPEQYF.

V is TRBV2 and J is TRBJ1-6, with 7 bases identical to TRBD1. This CDR3 comprises 14 residues. Germline values: CDR1 SNHLY, CDR2 FYNNEI. V lost 9 bases, J lost 7 bases, and 9 bases stayed unmatched. The CDR3: CARAGGPANSPLHF. For the CDR3, the DNA is TGTGCCAGAGCAGGGGGACCGGCAAATTCACCCCTCCACTTT.

V usage is TRBV9 and J usage is TRBJ1-3, with D perhaps matching TRBD1 (5 bases). Germline V gene sequence: CDR1 SGDLS, CDR2 YYNGEE. Trimming left V 0 bases short and J 4 bases short, with 11 bases between. CDR3 length: 15 amino acids. The CDR3 is CASSVASGLGNTIYF. CDR3 nucleotides: TGTGCCAGCAGCGTAGCCTCAGGGCTCGGAAACACCATATATTTT.

CDR3 sequence reads: CASSEWGGGDEKLFF. The CDR3, as DNA: TGTGCCAGCAGTGAATGGGGTGGGGGCGACGAAAAACTGTTTTTT. The chain links TRBV2 to TRBJ1-4, with TRBD1 as a possible D gene (6 bases). Per the germline V gene, CDR1 is SNHLY and CDR2 is FYNNEI. This CDR3 has 15 residues. V dropped 2 bases and J dropped 8 bases, with 15 bases sitting between them.

The chain recombines TRBV5-4 with TRBJ2-5; a possible D gene is TRBD2 (5 bases). This CDR3 comprises 12 residues. Germline CDR1 is SGHNT and CDR2 is YYREEE (reference sequence). V gave up 5 bases and J gave up 9 bases, with 14 bases separating them. CDR3 coding DNA: TGTGCCAGCAGACCGTTGCACGGGGCCCAGTACTTC. Residues: CASRPLHGAQYF.

This clone was recorded only once. The chain has TRBV9 and TRBJ2-3; 11 positions agree with TRBD2. The V gene's germline CDR1 is SGDLS and CDR2 YYNGEE. With V trimmed by 0 bases and J by 0 bases, 0 bases remained unmatched. There are 16 residues in the CDR3. The CDR3 region is CASSVVAGGSTDTQYF. The CDR3 bases are TGTGCCAGCAGCGTAGTAGCGGGGGGGAGCACAGATACGCAGTATTTT.

This clone occurred once. The CDR3 protein is CASSLWGSRGGGKNIQYF. For the CDR3, the DNA is TGTGCCAGCAGCTTGTGGGGTAGTCGGGGGGGCGGCAAAAACATTCAGTACTTC. The chain joins TRBV5-4 to TRBJ2-4; 8 bases line up with TRBD2. V was pared by 1 base and J by 3 bases, with 12 bases of the junction left unmatched. CDR1 and CDR2 (germline): SGHNT, YYREEE (reference sequence). The CDR3 runs to 18 residues.

The chain employs TRBV15 and TRBJ2-5; 8 bases align to TRBD2. V lost 3 bases and J lost 10; bases outside the gene matches: 10. The CDR3 is 14 residues long. In germline, CDR1 is LNHNV, CDR2 YYDKDF (reference sequence). CDR3 coding DNA: TGTGCCACCAGCAGGGCTACTAGCGGCGGGATCCAGTACTTC. Translation gives CATSRATSGGIQYF. The complete variable domain, with remaining parts taken from reference TRBV15 and TRBJ2-5, reads DAMVIQNPRYQVTQFGKPVTLSCSQTLNHNVMYWYQQKSSQAPKLLFHYYDKDFNNEADTPDNFQSRRPNTSFCFLDIRSPGLGDTAMYLCATSRATSGGIQYFGPGTRLLVL.

This clone occurred a few times. The V gene is TRBV19, the J gene TRBJ1-2; 8 bases map to TRBD1. The V segment lost 3 bases and the J segment 3 bases; nucleotides outside the gene matches: 9. This CDR3 contains 16 residues. CDR1 is LNHDA and CDR2 is SQIVND in the germline V gene (reference sequence). Written as DNA, the CDR3 is TGTGCCAGTAGTATCCCGGACAGGGTGAGGGACTATGGCTACACCTTC. Protein sequence: CASSIPDRVRDYGYTF.

The gene calls are TRBV19 and TRBJ2-4; D possibly corresponds to TRBD2 (6 bases). The V and J ends lost 10 bases and 0 bases respectively, with 13 bases between them. The CDR3 runs to 14 residues. Germline-derived CDR1 and CDR2 are LNHDA and SQIVND (reference sequence). The CDR3: CATRPGVAKNIQYF. For the CDR3, the DNA is TGTGCCACCCGACCGGGAGTAGCCAAAAACATTCAGTACTTC.

CDR3 protein: CASSSSRVSASPLHF. The DNA of the CDR3 is TGTGCCAGCAGTTCCAGCAGGGTGTCGGCCTCACCCCTCCACTTT. The chain combines TRBV27 with TRBJ1-6, with D tentatively TRBD1 (5 bases). V lost 4 bases, J lost 10 bases, and 17 bases lay in between. Per germline, CDR1 MNHEY and CDR2 SMNVEV (reference sequence). The CDR3 sequence is 15 residues long.

The chain recombines TRBV14 with TRBJ2-1; TRBD1 might be the D (5 bases). V was clipped by 1 base and J by 5 bases, with 27 bases between them. The CDR3 length is 20 residues. In germline, CDR1 is SGHDN, CDR2 FVKESK. DNA for the CDR3: TGTGCCAGCAGCCAAGTTAGGCCCCCCAACTTAGGGGCCCCCCACAATGAGCAGTTCTTC. Translating gives CASSQVRPPNLGAPHNEQFF.

The gene calls are TRBV5-1 and TRBJ1-2; possible D gene TRBD1, 6 bases. Germline CDR1 is SGHRS and CDR2 is YFSETQ. Trimming cost V 4 bases and J 7 bases, with 14 bases left between them. The CDR3 contains 13 residues. In DNA form, the CDR3 reads TGCGCCAGCAGCCTAAGTACACAGGGTGGCTACACCTTC. Translated: CASSLSTQGGYTF. Full variable domain (rest looked up from reference TRBV5-1 and TRBJ1-2): KAGVTQTPRYLIKTRGQQVTLSCSPISGHRSVSWYQQTPGQGLQFLFEYFSETQRNKGNFPGRFSGRQFSNSRSEMNVSTLELGDSALYLCASSLSTQGGYTFGSGTRLTVV.

The chain has TRBV6-2 or TRBV6-3 and TRBJ2-2, with TRBD2 as a possible D gene (5 bases). CDR3 length equals 14 residues. V lost 4 bases and J lost 7, with 13 bases in between. Germline V lookup: CDR1 MNHEY, CDR2 SVGEGT. DNA of the CDR3: TGTGCCAGCAGTTGGGAACCGGAGGACGGGGAGCTGTTTTTT. Its translation is CASSWEPEDGELFF.

V and J are TRBV2 and TRBJ2-7; TRBD1 agrees at 9 bases. With 4 bases clipped from V and 6 bases from J, the junction kept 7 bases outside the gene matches. Germline V lookup: CDR1 SNHLY, CDR2 FYNNEI. CDR3 length: 14 residues. CDR3 sequence: CASSGWTGDFEQYF. The CDR3 region has the DNA TGTGCCAGCAGTGGGTGGACAGGGGACTTCGAGCAGTACTTC.

The chain combines TRBV27 with TRBJ2-7; 9 bases agree with TRBD1. Germline CDR1 and CDR2: MNHEY and SMNVEV (reference sequence). The CDR3 runs 13 residues. J gave up 6 bases and V 6 bases, and 6 bases lay outside the gene matches. CDR3 loop: CASSSDRGAEQYF. The CDR3 DNA reads TGTGCCAGCAGCTCGGACAGGGGTGCCGAGCAGTACTTC.